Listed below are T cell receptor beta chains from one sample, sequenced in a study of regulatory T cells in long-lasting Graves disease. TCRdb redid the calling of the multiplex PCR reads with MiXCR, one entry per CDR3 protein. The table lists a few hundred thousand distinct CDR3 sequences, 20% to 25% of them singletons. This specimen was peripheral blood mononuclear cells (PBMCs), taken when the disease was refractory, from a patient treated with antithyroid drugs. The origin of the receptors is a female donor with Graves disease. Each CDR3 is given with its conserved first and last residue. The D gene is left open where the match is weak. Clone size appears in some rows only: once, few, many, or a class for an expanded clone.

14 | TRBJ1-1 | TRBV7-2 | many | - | CASSVQGMNTEAFF | TGTGCCAGCAGCGTACAAGGCATGAACACTGAAGCTTTCTTT
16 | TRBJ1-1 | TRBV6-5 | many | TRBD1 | CASSYPTDRGDTEAFF | TGTGCCAGCAGTTACCCCACTGACAGGGGAGACACTGAAGCTTTCTTT
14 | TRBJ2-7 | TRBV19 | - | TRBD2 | CATSPRSGRYEQYF | TGTGCCACCAGCCCGAGAAGCGGGAGATACGAGCAGTACTTC
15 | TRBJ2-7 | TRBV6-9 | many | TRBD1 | CASSLTGTGPYEQYF | TGTGCCAGCAGTTTAACCGGGACAGGTCCCTACGAGCAGTACTTC
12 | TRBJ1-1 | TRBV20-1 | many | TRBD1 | CSASENRGEAFF | TGCAGTGCTAGTGAAAACAGGGGAGAAGCTTTCTTT
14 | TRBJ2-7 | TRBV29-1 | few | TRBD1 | CSVTDRDLSYEQYF | TGCAGCGTGACCGACAGGGACCTCTCCTACGAGCAGTACTTC
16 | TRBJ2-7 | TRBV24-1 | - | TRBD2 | CATSDPGTSGSYEQYF | TGTGCCACCAGTGATCCCGGGACTAGCGGTTCCTACGAGCAGTACTTC
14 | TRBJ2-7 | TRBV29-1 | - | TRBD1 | CSVLRQGPPYEQYF | TGCAGCGTCCTAAGACAGGGGCCCCCCTACGAGCAGTACTTC
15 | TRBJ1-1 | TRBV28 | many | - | CASSLPRTSNTEAFF | TGTGCCAGCAGTTTACCCCGGACATCCAACACTGAAGCTTTCTTT
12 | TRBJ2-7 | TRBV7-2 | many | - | CASSLPPGEQYF | TGTGCCAGCAGCCTTCCACCTGGCGAGCAGTACTTC
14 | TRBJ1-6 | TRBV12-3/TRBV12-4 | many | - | CASSLAGVGSPLHF | TGTGCCAGCAGTTTAGCCGGGGTCGGTTCACCCCTCCACTTT
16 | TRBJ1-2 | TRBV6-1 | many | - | CASITSGTAAYYGYTF | TGTGCCAGCATCACGTCAGGGACGGCGGCCTACTATGGCTACACCTTC
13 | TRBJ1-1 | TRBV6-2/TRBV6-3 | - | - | CAAQALMNTEAFF | TGCGCCGCACAGGCCCTAATGAACACTGAAGCTTTCTTT
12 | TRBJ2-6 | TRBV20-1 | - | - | CSAHSGANVLTF | TGCAGTGCTCACTCTGGGGCCAACGTCCTGACTTTC
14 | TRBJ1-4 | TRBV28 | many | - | CASSLPPPNEKLFF | TGTGCCAGCAGTTTACCCCCTCCTAATGAAAAACTGTTTTTT
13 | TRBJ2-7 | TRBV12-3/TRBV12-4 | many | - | CASSLARRDEQYF | TGTGCCAGCAGTTTAGCGCGTCGGGACGAGCAGTACTTC
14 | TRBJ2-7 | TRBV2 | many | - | CASSDLGGQDEQYF | TGTGCCAGCAGTGATCTTGGTGGCCAAGACGAGCAGTACTTC
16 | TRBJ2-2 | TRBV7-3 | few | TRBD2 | CASSSVAGGNTGELFF | TGTGCCAGCAGCTCCGTAGCGGGAGGGAACACCGGGGAGCTGTTTTTT
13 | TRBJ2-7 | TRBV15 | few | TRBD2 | CATSRDGGSEQYF | TGTGCCACCAGCAGAGACGGGGGGTCCGAGCAGTACTTC
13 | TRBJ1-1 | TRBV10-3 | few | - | CALSQARGTEAFF | TGTGCCCTATCCCAAGCCAGGGGCACTGAAGCTTTCTTT
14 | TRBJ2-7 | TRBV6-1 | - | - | CASFRRDGIDEQYF | TGTGCCAGTTTTCGTCGGGACGGAATTGACGAGCAGTACTTC
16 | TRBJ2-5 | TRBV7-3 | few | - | CASSLGGQGGKETQYF | TGTGCCAGCAGCTTAGGTGGGCAGGGCGGGAAAGAGACCCAGTACTTC
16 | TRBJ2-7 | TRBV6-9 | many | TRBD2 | CASSYRLTSGSEEQYF | TGTGCCAGCAGTTATCGGTTGACTAGCGGGAGCGAGGAGCAGTACTTC
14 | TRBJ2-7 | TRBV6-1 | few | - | CASNQGPDFYEQYF | TGTGCCAGCAACCAGGGTCCGGACTTCTACGAGCAGTACTTC